This section outlines one T cell receptor (beta chain) sequence together with its context. Its antigen is currently unknown. The sample originates from a study of PD-1 blockade in classical Hodgkin lymphoma. Study results and caveats: Significantly greater TCR diversity emerged by C4D1 in CD4+ cells but not CD8+ cells. In newly diagnosed patients, baseline TCR diversity was reportedly below that of healthy donors. The diversity seen at baseline in complete responders resembled that of newly diagnosed patients.

Germline loops: CDR1 SGHNT, CDR2 YENEEA. Deletions cut 5 bases from V and 3 bases from J, with 16 bases between. The length of the CDR3 is 15 residues. Each patient relapsed following autologous stem cell transplantation, and prior brentuximab vedotin exposure differed. Complete response, partial response or progressive disease constituted the best responses recorded. The table came from immunoSEQ multiplex PCR; TCRdb's copy has only in-frame clones and leaves some out. The repertoire holds over 25,000 clones, with around 84% as singletons. The sequence was obtained from a human donor with classical Hodgkin lymphoma. V and J are TRBV11-3 and TRBJ1-2, with D possibly matching TRBD1 (6 bases). The source material was peripheral blood mononuclear cells (PBMCs), sampled before the second cycle of nivolumab. The CDR3 sequence: CASSQSGAEHYGYTF. For the CDR3, the DNA is TGTGCCAGCAGCCAATCAGGGGCCGAACACTATGGCTACACCTTC.